The clone carrying this TCR beta chain came up once. Antigen: not known. Primers included in the PCR were 60 Vbeta and 13 Jbeta primers. Data came from immunoSEQ multiplex PCR; TCRdb stores just in-frame clones and leaves some out. The top ten hold about 4% of the sample, which has approximately 110,000 clones, roughly 71% seen once. This specimen comes from a study of cytomegalovirus exposure and HLA in healthy donors. Study as a whole: Roughly 86 million unique TCRs from HLA-typed donors made up an early data release. Of the donors genotyped, several hundred in all, about 76% fell in the Caucasian-associated ancestry cluster. General study findings and limits: According to the study, about 180 TCR beta chains were cytomegalovirus-associated.

This CDR3 comprises 16 residues. Unmatched junction bases numbered 10, after V lost 4 bases and J lost 4 bases. Germline loops: CDR1 SGHDT, CDR2 YYEEEE. The V and J genes are TRBV5-6 and TRBJ2-2; 7 bases align to TRBD1. The TCR was taken from a woman aged 45-60 years in good health and CMV-seropositive. Sequencing was carried out using PBMCs. The CDR3 bases are TGTGCCAGCAGCAAGCGACAGGGTGGGTTCACCGGGGAGCTGTTTTTT. Its protein product is CASSKRQGGFTGELFF.